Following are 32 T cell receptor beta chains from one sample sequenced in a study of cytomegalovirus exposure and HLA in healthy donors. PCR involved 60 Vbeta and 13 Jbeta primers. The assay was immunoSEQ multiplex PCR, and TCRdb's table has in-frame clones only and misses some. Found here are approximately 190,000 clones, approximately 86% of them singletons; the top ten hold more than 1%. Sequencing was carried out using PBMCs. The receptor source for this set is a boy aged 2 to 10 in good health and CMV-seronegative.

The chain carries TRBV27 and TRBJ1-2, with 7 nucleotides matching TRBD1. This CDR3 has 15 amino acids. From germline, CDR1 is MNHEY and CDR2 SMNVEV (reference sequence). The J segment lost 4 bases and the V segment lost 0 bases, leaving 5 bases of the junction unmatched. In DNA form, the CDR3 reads TGTGCCAGCAGTTTATCCAGGGGGAAATTCTATGGCTACACCTTC. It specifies CASSLSRGKFYGYTF.

CDR3 nucleotide sequence: TGTGCCAGCAATCCAACGCCGGAGATCTCCTACGAGCAGTACTTC. It translates to CASNPTPEISYEQYF. The chain joins TRBV6-5 to TRBJ2-7, with D unresolved. Trimming stripped 7 bases from V and 0 bases from J, with 16 bases between. The CDR3 is 15 residues long. The germline gives CDR1 MNHEY, CDR2 SVGAGI.

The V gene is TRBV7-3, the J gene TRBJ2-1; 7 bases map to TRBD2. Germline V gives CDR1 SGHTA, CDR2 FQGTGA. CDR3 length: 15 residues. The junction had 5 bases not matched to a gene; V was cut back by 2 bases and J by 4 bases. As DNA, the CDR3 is TGTGCCAGCAGCTTACCTAGCGGAATGTACAATGAGCAGTTCTTC. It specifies CASSLPSGMYNEQFF. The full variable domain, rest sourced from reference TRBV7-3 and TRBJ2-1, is GAGVSQTPSNKVTEKGKYVELRCDPISGHTALYWYRQSLGQGPEFLIYFQGTGAADDSGLPNDRFFAVRPEGSVSTLKIQRTERGDSAVYLCASSLPSGMYNEQFFGPGTRLTVL.

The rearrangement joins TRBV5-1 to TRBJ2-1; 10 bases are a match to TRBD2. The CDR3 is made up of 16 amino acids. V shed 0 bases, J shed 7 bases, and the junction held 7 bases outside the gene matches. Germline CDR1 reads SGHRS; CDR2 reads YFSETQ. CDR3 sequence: CASSLVSGRLTNEQFF. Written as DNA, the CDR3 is TGCGCCAGCAGCTTGGTTAGCGGGAGGCTTACAAATGAGCAGTTCTTC.

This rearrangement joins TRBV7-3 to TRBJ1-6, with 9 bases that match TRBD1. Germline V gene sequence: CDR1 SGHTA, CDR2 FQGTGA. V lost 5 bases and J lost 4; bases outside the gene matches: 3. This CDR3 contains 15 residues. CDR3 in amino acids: CASSPGTGYNSPLHF. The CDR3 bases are TGTGCCAGCAGCCCCGGGACAGGGTATAATTCACCCCTCCACTTT. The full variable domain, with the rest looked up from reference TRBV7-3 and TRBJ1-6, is GAGVSQTPSNKVTEKGKYVELRCDPISGHTALYWYRQSLGQGPEFLIYFQGTGAADDSGLPNDRFFAVRPEGSVSTLKIQRTERGDSAVYLCASSPGTGYNSPLHFGNGTRLTVT.

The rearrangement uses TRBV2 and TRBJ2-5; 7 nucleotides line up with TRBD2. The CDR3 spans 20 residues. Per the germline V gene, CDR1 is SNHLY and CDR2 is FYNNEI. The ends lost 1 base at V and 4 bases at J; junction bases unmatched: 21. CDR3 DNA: TGTGCCAGCAGTGAAGACCGGGCCGGGTCGAGGGAGGGCCGGGGAGAGACCCAGTACTTC. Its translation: CASSEDRAGSREGRGETQYF. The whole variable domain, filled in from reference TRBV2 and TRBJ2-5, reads EPEVTQTPSHQVTQMGQEVILRCVPISNHLYFYWYRQILGQKVEFLVSFYNNEISEKSEIFDDQFSVERPDGSNFTLKIRSTKLEDSAMYFCASSEDRAGSREGRGETQYFGPGTRLLVL.

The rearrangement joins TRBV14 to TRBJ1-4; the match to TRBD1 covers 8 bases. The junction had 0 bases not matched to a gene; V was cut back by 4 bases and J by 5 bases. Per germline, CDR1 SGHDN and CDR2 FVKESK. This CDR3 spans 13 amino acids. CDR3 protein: CASSRDRNEKLFF. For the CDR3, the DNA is TGTGCCAGCAGCCGGGACAGGAATGAAAAACTGTTTTTT.

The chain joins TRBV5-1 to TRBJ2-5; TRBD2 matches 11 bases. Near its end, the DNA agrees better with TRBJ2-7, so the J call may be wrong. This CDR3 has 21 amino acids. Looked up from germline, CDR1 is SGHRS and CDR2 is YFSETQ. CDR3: CASSTGPILAGGTLVDYEQYF. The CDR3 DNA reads TGCGCCAGCAGCACTGGACCGATCCTAGCGGGGGGAACCCTCGTAGACTACGAGCAGTACTTC.

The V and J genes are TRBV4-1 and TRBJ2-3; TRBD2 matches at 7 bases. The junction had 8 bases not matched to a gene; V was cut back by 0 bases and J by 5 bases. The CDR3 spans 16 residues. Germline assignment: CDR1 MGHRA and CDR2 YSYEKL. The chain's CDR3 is CASSQDPGGSLDTQYF. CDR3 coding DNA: TGCGCCAGCAGCCAAGATCCCGGCGGGAGTTTAGATACGCAGTATTTT.

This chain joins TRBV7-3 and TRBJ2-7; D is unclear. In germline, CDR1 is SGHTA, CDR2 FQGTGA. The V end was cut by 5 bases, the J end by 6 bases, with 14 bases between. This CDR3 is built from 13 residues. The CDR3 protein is CASSPSPRSEQYF. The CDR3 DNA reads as TGTGCCAGCAGCCCCAGCCCGAGGAGCGAGCAGTACTTC.

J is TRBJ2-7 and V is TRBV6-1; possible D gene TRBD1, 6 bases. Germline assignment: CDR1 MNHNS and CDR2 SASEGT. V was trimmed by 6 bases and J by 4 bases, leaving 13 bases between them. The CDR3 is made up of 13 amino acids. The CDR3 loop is CASRVFQGYEQYF. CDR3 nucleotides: TGTGCCAGCAGGGTATTTCAGGGGTACGAGCAGTACTTC.

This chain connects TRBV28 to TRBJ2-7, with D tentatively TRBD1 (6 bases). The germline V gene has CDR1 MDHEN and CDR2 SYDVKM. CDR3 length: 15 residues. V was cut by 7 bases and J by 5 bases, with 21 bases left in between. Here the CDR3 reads CASKFNGGQRDEQYF. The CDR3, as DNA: TGTGCCAGCAAATTTAATGGGGGCCAAAGGGACGAGCAGTACTTC.

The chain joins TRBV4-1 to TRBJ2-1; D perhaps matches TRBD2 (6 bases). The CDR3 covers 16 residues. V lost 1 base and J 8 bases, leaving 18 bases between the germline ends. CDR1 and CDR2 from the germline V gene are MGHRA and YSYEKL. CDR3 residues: CASSQVGRTPRDEQFF. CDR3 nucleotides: TGCGCCAGCAGCCAAGTTGGGAGGACCCCTCGCGATGAGCAGTTCTTC.

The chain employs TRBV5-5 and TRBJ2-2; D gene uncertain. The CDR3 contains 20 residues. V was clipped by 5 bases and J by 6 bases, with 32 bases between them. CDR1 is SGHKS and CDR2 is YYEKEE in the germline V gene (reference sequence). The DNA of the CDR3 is TGTGCCAGCAGAGTAGCCGTTCTCGTACAAAGCTTGTATGGTTCCGGGGAGCTGTTTTTT. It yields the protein CASRVAVLVQSLYGSGELFF.

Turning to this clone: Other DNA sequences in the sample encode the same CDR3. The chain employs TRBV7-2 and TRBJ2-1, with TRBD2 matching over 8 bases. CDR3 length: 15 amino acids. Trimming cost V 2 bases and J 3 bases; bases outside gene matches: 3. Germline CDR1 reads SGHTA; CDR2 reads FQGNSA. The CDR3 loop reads CASSLYGGGYNEQFF. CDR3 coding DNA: TGTGCCAGCAGCTTATACGGGGGGGGCTACAATGAGCAGTTCTTC. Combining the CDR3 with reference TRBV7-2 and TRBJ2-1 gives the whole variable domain GAGVSQSPSNKVTEKGKDVELRCDPISGHTALYWYRQSLGQGLEFLIYFQGNSAPDKSGLPSDRFSAERTGGSVSTLTIQRTQQEDSAVYLCASSLYGGGYNEQFFGPGTRLTVL.

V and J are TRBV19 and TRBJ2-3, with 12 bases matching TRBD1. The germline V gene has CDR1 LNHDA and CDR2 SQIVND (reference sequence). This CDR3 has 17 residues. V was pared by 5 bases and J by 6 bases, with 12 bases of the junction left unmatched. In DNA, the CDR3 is TGTGCCAGTAGTTCGGGACAGGGGGCGCTCAAACTCGATACGCAGTATTTT. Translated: CASSSGQGALKLDTQYF.

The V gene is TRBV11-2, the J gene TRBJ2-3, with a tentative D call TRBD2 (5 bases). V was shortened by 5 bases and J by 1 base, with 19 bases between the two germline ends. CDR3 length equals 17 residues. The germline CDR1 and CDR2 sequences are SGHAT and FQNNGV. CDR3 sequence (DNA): TGTGCCAGCAGCACTAGACGTAGCATTGAACGCACAGATACGCAGTATTTT. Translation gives CASSTRRSIERTDTQYF.

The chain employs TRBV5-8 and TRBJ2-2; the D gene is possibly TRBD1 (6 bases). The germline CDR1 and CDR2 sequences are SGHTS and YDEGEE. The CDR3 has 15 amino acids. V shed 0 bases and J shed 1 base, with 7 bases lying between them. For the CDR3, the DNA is TGTGCCAGCAGCTTGGTGGGACAGAACACCGGGGAGCTGTTTTTT. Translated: CASSLVGQNTGELFF.

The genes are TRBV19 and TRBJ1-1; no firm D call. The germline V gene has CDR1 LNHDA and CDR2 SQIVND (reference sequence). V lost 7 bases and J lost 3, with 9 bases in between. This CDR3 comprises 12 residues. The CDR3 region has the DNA TGTGCCAGTACTAGGCGCGACACTGAAGCTTTCTTT. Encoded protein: CASTRRDTEAFF. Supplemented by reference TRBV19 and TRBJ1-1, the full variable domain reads DGGITQSPKYLFRKEGQNVTLSCEQNLNHDAMYWYRQDPGQGLRLIYYSQIVNDFQKGDIAEGYSVSREKKESFPLTVTSAQKNPTAFYLCASTRRDTEAFFGQGTRLTVV.

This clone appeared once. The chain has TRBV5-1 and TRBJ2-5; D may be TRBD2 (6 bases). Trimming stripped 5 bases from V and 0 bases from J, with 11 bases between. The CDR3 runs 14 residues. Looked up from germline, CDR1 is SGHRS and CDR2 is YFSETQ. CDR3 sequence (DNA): TGCGCCAGCAGTCGCGGGGCGGACCAAGAGACCCAGTACTTC. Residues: CASSRGADQETQYF. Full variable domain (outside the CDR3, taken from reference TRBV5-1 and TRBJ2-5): KAGVTQTPRYLIKTRGQQVTLSCSPISGHRSVSWYQQTPGQGLQFLFEYFSETQRNKGNFPGRFSGRQFSNSRSEMNVSTLELGDSALYLCASSRGADQETQYFGPGTRLLVL.

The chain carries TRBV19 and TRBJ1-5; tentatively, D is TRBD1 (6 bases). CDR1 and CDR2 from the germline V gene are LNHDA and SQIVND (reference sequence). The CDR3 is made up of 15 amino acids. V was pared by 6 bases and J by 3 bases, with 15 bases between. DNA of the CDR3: TGTGCCAGTAGAACAAAAGGACAGACCAATCAGCCCCAGCATTTT. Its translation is CASRTKGQTNQPQHF.

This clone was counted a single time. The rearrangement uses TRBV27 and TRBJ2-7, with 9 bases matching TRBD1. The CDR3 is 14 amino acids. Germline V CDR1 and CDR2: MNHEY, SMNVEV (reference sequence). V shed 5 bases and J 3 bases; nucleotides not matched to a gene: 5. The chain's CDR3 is CASSTGQGVYEQYF. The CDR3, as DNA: TGTGCCAGCAGTACGGGACAGGGAGTCTACGAGCAGTACTTC.

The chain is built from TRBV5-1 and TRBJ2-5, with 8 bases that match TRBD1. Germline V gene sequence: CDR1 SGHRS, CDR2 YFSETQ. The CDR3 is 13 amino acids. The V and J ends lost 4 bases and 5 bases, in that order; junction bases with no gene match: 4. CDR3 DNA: TGCGCCAGCAGCAACGGACAGGGTGAGACCCAGTACTTC. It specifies CASSNGQGETQYF.

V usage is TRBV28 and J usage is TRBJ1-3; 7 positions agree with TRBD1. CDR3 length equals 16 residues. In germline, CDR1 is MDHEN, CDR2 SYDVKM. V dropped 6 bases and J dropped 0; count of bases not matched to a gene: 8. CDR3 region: CASSPGQWVSGNTIYF. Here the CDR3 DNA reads TGTGCCAGCAGCCCGGGACAGTGGGTCTCTGGAAACACCATATATTTT. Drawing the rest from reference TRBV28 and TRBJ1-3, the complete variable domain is DVKVTQSSRYLVKRTGEKVFLECVQDMDHENMFWYRQDPGLGLRLIYFSYDVKMKEKGDIPEGYSVSREKKERFSLILESASTNQTSMYLCASSPGQWVSGNTIYFGEGSWLTVV.

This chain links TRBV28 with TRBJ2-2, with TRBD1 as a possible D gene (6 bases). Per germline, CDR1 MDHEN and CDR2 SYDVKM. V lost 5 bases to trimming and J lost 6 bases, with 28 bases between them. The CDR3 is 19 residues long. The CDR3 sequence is CASSEDLTGSRGGSGELFF. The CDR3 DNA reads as TGTGCCAGCAGTGAAGATCTTACCGGGTCTAGAGGGGGTTCCGGGGAGCTGTTTTTT.

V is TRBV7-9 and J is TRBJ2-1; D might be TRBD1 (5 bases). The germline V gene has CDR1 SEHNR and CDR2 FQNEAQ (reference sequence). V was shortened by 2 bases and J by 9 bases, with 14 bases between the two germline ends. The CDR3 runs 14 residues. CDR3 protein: CASSLPGFISEQFF. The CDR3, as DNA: TGTGCCAGCAGCTTACCAGGGTTTATTTCTGAGCAGTTCTTC.

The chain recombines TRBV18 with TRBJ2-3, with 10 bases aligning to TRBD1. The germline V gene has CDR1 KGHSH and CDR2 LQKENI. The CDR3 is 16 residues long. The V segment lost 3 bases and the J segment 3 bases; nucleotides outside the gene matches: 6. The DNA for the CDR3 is TGTGCCAGCTCACCTCGGACAGGGGGAGGGACAGATACGCAGTATTTT. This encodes CASSPRTGGGTDTQYF.

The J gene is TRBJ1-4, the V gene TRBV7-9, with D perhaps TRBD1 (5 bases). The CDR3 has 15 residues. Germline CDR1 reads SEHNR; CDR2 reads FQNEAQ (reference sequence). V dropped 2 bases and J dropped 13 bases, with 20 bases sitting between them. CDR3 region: CASSLNGAVGEGLFF. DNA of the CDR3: TGTGCCAGCAGCTTAAATGGGGCGGTCGGGGAGGGACTGTTTTTT.

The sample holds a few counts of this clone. The CDR3 DNA reads TGTGCCAGTAGTTCCCACAGACAGCTTGATGGGACTGAAGCTTTCTTT. It codes for CASSSHRQLDGTEAFF. The V call is TRBV19, the J call TRBJ1-1; D possibly corresponds to TRBD1 (5 bases). The germline V and J ends were trimmed by 5 bases and 5 bases, with 21 bases remaining between them. The CDR3 spans 16 residues. CDR1 and CDR2 from the germline V gene are LNHDA and SQIVND (reference sequence). Together with reference TRBV19 and TRBJ1-1, the CDR3 gives the full variable domain: DGGITQSPKYLFRKEGQNVTLSCEQNLNHDAMYWYRQDPGQGLRLIYYSQIVNDFQKGDIAEGYSVSREKKESFPLTVTSAQKNPTAFYLCASSSHRQLDGTEAFFGQGTRLTVV.

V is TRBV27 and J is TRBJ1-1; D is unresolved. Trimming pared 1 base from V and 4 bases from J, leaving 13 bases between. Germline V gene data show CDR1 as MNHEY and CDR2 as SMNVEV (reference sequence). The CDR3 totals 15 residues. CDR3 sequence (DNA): TGTGCCAGCAGTTTATTTGCCGGGGTCGGCACTGAAGCTTTCTTT. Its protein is CASSLFAGVGTEAFF.

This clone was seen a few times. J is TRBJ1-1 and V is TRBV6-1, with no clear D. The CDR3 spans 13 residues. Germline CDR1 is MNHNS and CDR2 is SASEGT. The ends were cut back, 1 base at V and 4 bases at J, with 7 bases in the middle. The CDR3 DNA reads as TGTGCCAGCAGTGAAGGAGGGCCCACTGAAGCTTTCTTT. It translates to CASSEGGPTEAFF.

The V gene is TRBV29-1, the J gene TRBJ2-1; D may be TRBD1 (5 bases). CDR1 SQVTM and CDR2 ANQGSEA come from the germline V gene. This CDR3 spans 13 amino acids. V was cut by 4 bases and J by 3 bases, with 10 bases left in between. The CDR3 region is CSVAGKVYNEQFF. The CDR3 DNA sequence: TGCAGCGTTGCAGGGAAGGTCTACAATGAGCAGTTCTTC.